The rows below give T cell receptor beta chains drawn from one sample of a study of cytomegalovirus exposure and HLA in healthy donors. TCRdb's table, derived via immunoSEQ multiplex PCR, lists solely in-frame clones and lacks some. This table holds about 170,000 clones, about 72% found once. Sample: PBMCs. Receptors were obtained from a girl aged 5-17 years in good health and CMV-seronegative. CDR3s include the opening cysteine and the closing phenylalanine or tryptophan. A D gene is named only where the DNA matches it firmly. Clone size, where shown, is once, few, many, or a class for clones that have expanded.

clone_size: -; v_call: TRBV2; d_call: -; j_call: TRBJ2-7; cdr3_aa: CASSDASRDTFAYEQYF; cdr3_nt: TGTGCCAGCAGTGACGCCTCGAGGGACACCTTTGCTTACGAGCAGTACTTC
clone_size: few; v_call: TRBV4-2; d_call: -; j_call: TRBJ1-3; cdr3_aa: CASSQAHGDSGNTIYF; cdr3_nt: TGTGCCAGCAGCCAAGCTCACGGAGACTCTGGAAACACCATATATTTT
clone_size: -; v_call: TRBV20-1; d_call: TRBD2; j_call: TRBJ2-5; cdr3_aa: CSAPQGLADNF; cdr3_nt: TGCAGTGCTCCCCAAGGACTAGCGGACAACTTC
clone_size: -; v_call: TRBV5-4; d_call: -; j_call: TRBJ1-1; cdr3_aa: CASSLGIGGGTEAFF; cdr3_nt: TGTGCCAGCAGCTTGGGGATAGGAGGAGGGACTGAAGCTTTCTTT
clone_size: -; v_call: TRBV9; d_call: TRBD1; j_call: TRBJ2-1; cdr3_aa: CASSEGASGALNEQFF; cdr3_nt: TGTGCCAGCAGCGAGGGGGCGTCCGGGGCCCTCAATGAGCAGTTCTTC
clone_size: -; v_call: TRBV5-1; d_call: TRBD1; j_call: TRBJ1-6; cdr3_aa: CASSWDRAYNSPLHF; cdr3_nt: TGCGCCAGCAGCTGGGACAGGGCCTATAATTCACCCCTCCACTTT
clone_size: -; v_call: TRBV7-3; d_call: -; j_call: TRBJ1-5; cdr3_aa: CASSPSFSSNQPQHF; cdr3_nt: TGTGCCAGCAGCCCAAGTTTTAGCAGCAATCAGCCCCAGCATTTT
clone_size: -; v_call: TRBV5-6; d_call: -; j_call: TRBJ1-1; cdr3_aa: CASSLPDMNTEAFF; cdr3_nt: TGTGCCAGCAGCTTGCCAGACATGAACACTGAAGCTTTCTTT
clone_size: -; v_call: TRBV7-8; d_call: TRBD1; j_call: TRBJ2-7; cdr3_aa: CASTPGQGYYEQYF; cdr3_nt: TGTGCCAGCACCCCGGGACAGGGATATTACGAGCAGTACTTC
clone_size: few; v_call: TRBV6-1; d_call: -; j_call: TRBJ2-3; cdr3_aa: CASSLEAALTDTQYF; cdr3_nt: TGTGCCAGCAGCTTAGAGGCAGCACTCACAGATACGCAGTATTTT
clone_size: -; v_call: TRBV5-1; d_call: -; j_call: TRBJ2-3; cdr3_aa: CASSTGDTDTQYF; cdr3_nt: TGCGCCAGCAGTACGGGGGACACAGATACGCAGTATTTT
clone_size: -; v_call: TRBV19; d_call: TRBD1; j_call: TRBJ1-1; cdr3_aa: CATYDRVTLNTEAFF; cdr3_nt: TGTGCCACCTACGACAGGGTCACGTTGAACACTGAAGCTTTCTTT
clone_size: once; v_call: TRBV27; d_call: TRBD1; j_call: TRBJ2-7; cdr3_aa: CASSLTWDRGSYEQYF; cdr3_nt: TGTGCCAGCAGTTTAACTTGGGACAGGGGGTCCTACGAGCAGTACTTC
clone_size: -; v_call: TRBV7-6; d_call: -; j_call: TRBJ2-1; cdr3_aa: CASSLNWSPNSYNEQFF; cdr3_nt: TGTGCCAGCAGCCTCAACTGGAGCCCCAACTCCTACAATGAGCAGTTCTTC
clone_size: -; v_call: TRBV4-1; d_call: TRBD1; j_call: TRBJ2-7; cdr3_aa: CASSRDRAYEQYF; cdr3_nt: TGCGCCAGCAGCCGGGACAGGGCGTACGAGCAGTACTTC
clone_size: -; v_call: TRBV2; d_call: -; j_call: TRBJ1-1; cdr3_aa: CASTRISVFMNTEAFF; cdr3_nt: TGTGCCAGCACTAGAATTTCAGTTTTCATGAACACTGAAGCTTTCTTT
clone_size: few; v_call: TRBV15; d_call: TRBD1; j_call: TRBJ2-1; cdr3_aa: CATSRPGQVRNEQFF; cdr3_nt: TGTGCCACCAGCAGGCCGGGACAGGTCCGCAATGAGCAGTTCTTC
clone_size: -; v_call: TRBV2; d_call: -; j_call: TRBJ1-6; cdr3_aa: CASSEGTEIGSPLHF; cdr3_nt: TGTGCCAGCAGTGAGGGGACTGAGATAGGTTCACCCCTCCACTTT
clone_size: -; v_call: TRBV5-4; d_call: TRBD2; j_call: TRBJ2-1; cdr3_aa: CASSSGTSGDNEQFF; cdr3_nt: TGTGCCAGCAGCTCGGGGACTAGCGGGGACAATGAGCAGTTCTTC
clone_size: -; v_call: TRBV9; d_call: -; j_call: TRBJ1-4; cdr3_aa: CASSTSPGGTNEKLFF; cdr3_nt: TGTGCCAGCAGCACATCTCCCGGCGGGACTAATGAAAAACTGTTTTTT
clone_size: once; v_call: TRBV10-3; d_call: -; j_call: TRBJ2-2; cdr3_aa: CAVMGDLSNTGELFF; cdr3_nt: TGTGCCGTCATGGGAGACCTTTCGAACACCGGGGAGCTGTTTTTT
clone_size: -; v_call: TRBV7-2; d_call: -; j_call: TRBJ2-2; cdr3_aa: CASSSRLTGELFF; cdr3_nt: TGTGCCAGCAGCTCAAGACTGACTGGGGAGCTGTTTTTT
clone_size: -; v_call: TRBV25-1; d_call: TRBD1; j_call: TRBJ1-1; cdr3_aa: CASTYGQGNTEAFF; cdr3_nt: TGTGCCAGCACCTACGGACAGGGGAACACTGAAGCTTTCTTT
clone_size: -; v_call: TRBV9; d_call: TRBD1; j_call: TRBJ1-1; cdr3_aa: CASSRGQSAENTEAFF; cdr3_nt: TGTGCCAGCAGCCGGGGACAGAGCGCCGAGAACACTGAAGCTTTCTTT
clone_size: -; v_call: TRBV12-5; d_call: -; j_call: TRBJ2-3; cdr3_aa: CASGRRGGLQRTTDTQYF; cdr3_nt: TGTGCTAGTGGCCGGCGTGGGGGCCTTCAGCGGACCACGGATACGCAGTATTTT
clone_size: -; v_call: TRBV5-4; d_call: TRBD2; j_call: TRBJ2-5; cdr3_aa: CASSPVSGGAGETQYF; cdr3_nt: TGTGCCAGCAGCCCCGTGAGCGGGGGGGCTGGCGAGACCCAGTACTTC
clone_size: -; v_call: TRBV7-9; d_call: -; j_call: TRBJ1-1; cdr3_aa: CASSSPTANTEAFF; cdr3_nt: TGTGCCAGCAGCTCGCCGACAGCAAACACTGAAGCTTTCTTT
clone_size: -; v_call: TRBV5-1; d_call: -; j_call: TRBJ2-1; cdr3_aa: CASSPTGPSYNEQFF; cdr3_nt: TGCGCCAGCAGCCCAACTGGGCCCTCTTACAATGAGCAGTTCTTC
clone_size: -; v_call: TRBV6-5; d_call: -; j_call: TRBJ1-1; cdr3_aa: CASSPQGMYTEAFF; cdr3_nt: TGTGCCAGCAGTCCTCAGGGGATGTACACTGAAGCTTTCTTT
clone_size: -; v_call: TRBV30; d_call: TRBD1; j_call: TRBJ1-6; cdr3_aa: CAWSQGGGSFSSLHF; cdr3_nt: TGTGCCTGGAGTCAGGGGGGCGGCTCATTTTCGTCCCTCCACTTT
clone_size: few; v_call: TRBV2; d_call: -; j_call: TRBJ1-1; cdr3_aa: CASRETGGTEAFF; cdr3_nt: TGTGCCAGCAGGGAGACAGGAGGCACTGAAGCTTTCTTT
clone_size: -; v_call: TRBV5-1; d_call: TRBD1; j_call: TRBJ1-4; cdr3_aa: CASSVTGTANEKLFF; cdr3_nt: TGCGCCAGCAGCGTAACCGGGACAGCTAATGAAAAACTGTTTTTT
clone_size: once; v_call: TRBV7-2; d_call: -; j_call: TRBJ2-7; cdr3_aa: CASSASRAQGYEQYF; cdr3_nt: TGTGCCAGCAGCGCCTCACGGGCGCAGGGCTACGAGCAGTACTTC
clone_size: -; v_call: TRBV7-8; d_call: TRBD1; j_call: TRBJ1-1; cdr3_aa: CASSSSTGGYTEAFF; cdr3_nt: TGTGCCAGCAGCTCCTCTACAGGGGGATACACTGAAGCTTTCTTT
clone_size: -; v_call: TRBV6-6; d_call: -; j_call: TRBJ1-1; cdr3_aa: CASSYVGHHEAFF; cdr3_nt: TGTGCCAGCAGTTACGTTGGCCACCATGAAGCTTTCTTT
clone_size: few; v_call: TRBV6-1; d_call: TRBD2; j_call: TRBJ2-7; cdr3_aa: CASSSGGANYEQYF; cdr3_nt: TGTGCCAGCAGCTCCGGGGGGGCCAACTACGAGCAGTACTTC
clone_size: -; v_call: TRBV5-6; d_call: -; j_call: TRBJ1-3; cdr3_aa: CASSLVQYSGNTIYF; cdr3_nt: TGTGCCAGCAGCTTGGTACAGTACTCTGGAAACACCATATATTTT
clone_size: few; v_call: TRBV30; d_call: -; j_call: TRBJ1-6; cdr3_aa: CAWSWGGSRDSPLHF; cdr3_nt: TGTGCCTGGAGCTGGGGAGGGTCGAGGGACTCACCCCTCCACTTT
clone_size: many; v_call: TRBV23-1; d_call: -; j_call: TRBJ1-2; cdr3_aa: CASSHNNYGYTF; cdr3_nt: TGCGCCAGCAGTCACAATAACTATGGCTACACCTTC
clone_size: -; v_call: TRBV6-5; d_call: -; j_call: TRBJ1-3; cdr3_aa: CASSTRSLPGNTIYF; cdr3_nt: TGTGCCAGCAGTACCCGGAGCCTCCCTGGAAACACCATATATTTT
clone_size: -; v_call: TRBV7-6; d_call: -; j_call: TRBJ2-2; cdr3_aa: CASSLGPLNTGELFF; cdr3_nt: TGTGCCAGCAGCTTAGGGCCCCTGAACACCGGGGAGCTGTTTTTT
clone_size: -; v_call: TRBV18; d_call: TRBD2; j_call: TRBJ2-2; cdr3_aa: CASSELGLAGAANTGELFF; cdr3_nt: TGTGCCAGCTCAGAACTAGGACTAGCGGGGGCCGCGAACACCGGGGAGCTGTTTTTT
clone_size: -; v_call: TRBV5-1; d_call: -; j_call: TRBJ2-7; cdr3_aa: CASSGPGQHYEQYF; cdr3_nt: TGCGCCAGCAGCGGACCGGGACAACACTACGAGCAGTACTTC
clone_size: -; v_call: TRBV11-2; d_call: -; j_call: TRBJ2-2; cdr3_aa: CASSPSGTRAGELFF; cdr3_nt: TGTGCCAGCAGCCCTTCCGGGACACGAGCCGGGGAGCTGTTTTTT
clone_size: -; v_call: TRBV4-1; d_call: -; j_call: TRBJ2-3; cdr3_aa: CASSQVGAPQGTQYF; cdr3_nt: TGCGCCAGCAGCCAAGTTGGGGCACCCCAGGGTACGCAGTATTTT
clone_size: -; v_call: TRBV4-1; d_call: TRBD2; j_call: TRBJ2-1; cdr3_aa: CASSPLAGDYNEQFF; cdr3_nt: TGCGCCAGCAGCCCACTAGCGGGAGATTACAATGAGCAGTTCTTC
clone_size: -; v_call: TRBV6-5; d_call: TRBD2; j_call: TRBJ2-7; cdr3_aa: CASTQTGGLAAPQYF; cdr3_nt: TGTGCCAGCACCCAAACCGGGGGACTAGCGGCCCCACAGTACTTC
clone_size: -; v_call: TRBV19; d_call: TRBD1; j_call: TRBJ1-2; cdr3_aa: CASTSWEQGGKYGYTF; cdr3_nt: TGTGCCAGTACCTCCTGGGAACAGGGGGGGAAGTATGGCTACACCTTC
clone_size: -; v_call: TRBV28; d_call: -; j_call: TRBJ1-5; cdr3_aa: CASSLMSGQPNQPQHF; cdr3_nt: TGTGCCAGCAGTTTAATGTCAGGGCAACCCAATCAGCCCCAGCATTTT
clone_size: -; v_call: TRBV28; d_call: TRBD1; j_call: TRBJ1-1; cdr3_aa: CASRTGQLNTEAFF; cdr3_nt: TGTGCCAGCAGAACGGGACAGTTGAACACTGAAGCTTTCTTT
clone_size: -; v_call: TRBV13; d_call: TRBD2; j_call: TRBJ2-5; cdr3_aa: CASSRGLAVPGTQYF; cdr3_nt: TGTGCCAGCAGCCGGGGACTAGCGGTCCCAGGGACCCAGTACTTC
clone_size: few; v_call: TRBV18; d_call: -; j_call: TRBJ2-3; cdr3_aa: CASSRIITDTQYF; cdr3_nt: TGTGCCAGCTCCAGGATCATTACAGATACGCAGTATTTT
clone_size: -; v_call: TRBV6-5; d_call: -; j_call: TRBJ1-1; cdr3_aa: CASRWLSGGDTEAFF; cdr3_nt: TGTGCCAGCAGGTGGCTATCGGGGGGGGACACTGAAGCTTTCTTT
clone_size: -; v_call: TRBV5-8; d_call: -; j_call: TRBJ1-2; cdr3_aa: CASLGGNGYTF; cdr3_nt: TGTGCCAGCTTGGGGGGGAATGGCTACACCTTC